The 9 T cell receptor beta chains below come from one sample, sequenced in a study of T cell repertoires in cytomegalovirus infection. TCRdb processed the reads anew with MiXCR; each CDR3 protein has one entry. The table lists approximately 500,000 distinct CDR3 sequences, approximately 15% of them singletons. Sample: CD8+ T cells from PBMCs. The receptors were gathered from a human donor in good health (CMV status not recorded). Some clones in this sample may be carry-over from other donors' samples.

This clonotype was detected only a few times. CDR3 sequence: CSAMKQGSNYNEQFF. As DNA, the CDR3 is TGCAGTGCTATGAAACAGGGATCTAACTACAATGAGCAGTTCTTC. The chain carries TRBV20-1 and TRBJ2-1; a weak D match, TRBD1 (6 bases). This CDR3 region has 15 residues. Germline-derived CDR1 and CDR2 are DFQATT and SNEGSKA (reference sequence). Trimming cost V 4 bases and J 3 bases, with 16 bases left between them.

This clonotype was seen more than once but under ten times. The chain couples TRBV27 to TRBJ2-3, with a tentative D call TRBD2 (5 bases). The CDR3 is 17 residues long. CDR1 and CDR2 from the germline V gene are MNHEY and SMNVEV (reference sequence). V shed 0 bases and J shed 4 bases, with 17 bases lying between them. CDR3 sequence: CASSLSPPEAIADTQYF. The CDR3, as DNA: TGTGCCAGCAGTTTATCGCCCCCGGAGGCAATCGCAGATACGCAGTATTTT.

This clonotype was seen a few times. The genes are TRBV7-9 and TRBJ2-2; D gene unclear. CDR3 length equals 13 residues. CDR1 is SEHNR, CDR2 FQNEAQ, per germline (reference sequence). V dropped 5 bases and J dropped 6 bases, with 10 bases sitting between them. The CDR3 reads CASSPDPSGELFF. CDR3 nucleotide sequence: TGTGCCAGCAGCCCCGATCCTTCCGGGGAGCTGTTTTTT.

The chain employs TRBV25-1 and TRBJ2-5, with D maybe TRBD1 (5 bases). The CDR3 spans 15 residues. Between the trimmed V and J ends, which lost 1 base and 5 bases, there was a span of 14 bases. Germline V gene sequence: CDR1 MGHDK, CDR2 SYGVNS. The DNA of the CDR3 is TGTGCCAGCAGTGAATGGCAGGGCTATCCGGAGACCCAGTACTTC. Translated, it gives CASSEWQGYPETQYF.

In its sample, this clonotype was seen many times. The chain couples TRBV7-8 to TRBJ1-5; D unclear. Per germline, CDR1 SGHVS and CDR2 FQNEAQ. The CDR3 length is 16 residues. V lost 0 bases and J 7 bases, leaving 16 bases between the germline ends. The CDR3 DNA follows: TGTGCCAGCAGCTTAGCCCACACACCCCTAGGCCAGCCCCAGCATTTT. Amino acids: CASSLAHTPLGQPQHF.

This clonotype was seen repeatedly, ten times or more. The chain couples TRBV19 to TRBJ2-7; perhaps TRBD2 as D (6 bases). The CDR3 is made up of 11 amino acids. CDR1 and CDR2 (germline): LNHDA, SQIVND (reference sequence). Trimming took off 8 bases at V and 5 bases at J, with 10 bases between the two ends. CDR3 loop: CASRWGDEQYF. The CDR3, as DNA: TGTGCCAGTCGATGGGGGGACGAGCAGTACTTC.

This clonotype was observed a handful of times. The V and J genes are TRBV7-9 and TRBJ2-2, with 8 bases matching TRBD1. Trimming at V came to 7 bases and at J to 3 bases, leaving 16 bases not matched to a gene. This CDR3 region has 18 residues. Looked up from germline, CDR1 is SEHNR and CDR2 is FQNEAQ (reference sequence). In DNA form, the CDR3 reads TGTGCCAGCACCTTCACCATGGGCCCGACAGGGGACACCGGGGAGCTGTTTTTT. Amino acid sequence: CASTFTMGPTGDTGELFF.

This clonotype occurred a few times. The chain has TRBV14 and TRBJ2-7; D not resolved. This CDR3 is 15 amino acids long. Germline CDR1 SGHDN, CDR2 FVKESK. Deletions cut 1 base from V and 2 bases from J, with 12 bases between. Written as DNA, the CDR3 is TGTGCCAGCAGCCAAGCCATAGGCACAGCCTACGAGCAGTACTTC. It specifies CASSQAIGTAYEQYF. The full variable domain, in which reference TRBV14 and TRBJ2-7 provide the parts outside the CDR3, is EAGVTQFPSHSVIEKGQTVTLRCDPISGHDNLYWYRRVMGKEIKFLLHFVKESKQDESGMPNNRFLAERTGGTYSTLKVQPAELEDSGVYFCASSQAIGTAYEQYFGPGTRLTVT.

This clonotype was observed many times. The chain couples TRBV7-3 to TRBJ2-3, with 9 bases that match TRBD2. This CDR3 comprises 18 residues. Germline V CDR1 and CDR2: SGHTA, FQGTGA. With V trimmed by 1 base and J by 0 bases, 8 bases remained unmatched. The DNA for the CDR3 is TGTGCCAGCAGCTTAATTGCGGGAGGGCATAGAAGCACAGATACGCAGTATTTT. Translation gives CASSLIAGGHRSTDTQYF.